This TCR beta chain is from a study of control samples from healthy donors and cancer patients. Sequenced by immunoSEQ multiplex PCR; TCRdb stores in-frame clones only, minus some. The sample consists of around 230,000 clones, around 94% of them appearing once. The CDR3 loop spans 16 amino acids. The ends were cut back, 1 base at V and 1 base at J, with 13 bases in the middle. CDR1 and CDR2 from the germline V gene are KGHSH and LQKENI. The clonotype was recovered from a man aged 45-65 years in good health. V is TRBV18 and J is TRBJ2-5; D is perhaps TRBD1 or TRBD2 (5 bases each). Sequences were obtained from blood. The CDR3 DNA reads as TGTGCCAGCTCACCACTGAGAGGTGGGGGCCAAGAGACCCAGTACTTC. This sequence encodes CASSPLRGGGQETQYF.